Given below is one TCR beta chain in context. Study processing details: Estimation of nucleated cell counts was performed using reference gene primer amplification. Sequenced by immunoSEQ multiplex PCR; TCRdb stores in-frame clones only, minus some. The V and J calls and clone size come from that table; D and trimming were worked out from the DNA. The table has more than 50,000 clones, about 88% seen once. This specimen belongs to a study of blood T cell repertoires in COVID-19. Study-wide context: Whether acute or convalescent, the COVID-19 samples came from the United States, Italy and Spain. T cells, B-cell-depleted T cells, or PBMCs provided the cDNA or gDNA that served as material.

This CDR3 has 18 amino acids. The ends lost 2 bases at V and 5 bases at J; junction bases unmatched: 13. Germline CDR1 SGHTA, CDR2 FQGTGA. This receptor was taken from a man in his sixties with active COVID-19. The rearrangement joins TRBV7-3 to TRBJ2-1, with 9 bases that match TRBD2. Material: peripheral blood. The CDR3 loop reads CASSLPEIAGVGDNEQFF. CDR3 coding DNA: TGTGCCAGCAGCTTACCAGAAATAGCGGGAGTGGGGGACAATGAGCAGTTCTTC.